The 32 T cell receptor beta chains listed next were all sequenced from one sample in a study of cytomegalovirus exposure and HLA in healthy donors. Sequencing was performed with immunoSEQ multiplex PCR; in TCRdb, only in-frame clones are kept and a portion is missing. The repertoire includes about 120,000 clones, 85% of them detected once, and 2.1% sits in the top ten. The specimen was PBMCs. These TCRs come from a woman aged 30 to 39 in good health and CMV-seronegative.

The V and J genes are TRBV5-6 and TRBJ2-2, with 7 bases matching TRBD2. There are 15 residues in the CDR3. J lost 3 bases, V lost 2 bases, and 4 bases had no gene match. Germline CDR1 SGHDT, CDR2 YYEEEE. This CDR3 is CASSLGTTYTGELFF. The CDR3 nucleotides read TGTGCCAGCAGCTTAGGGACTACTTACACCGGGGAGCTGTTTTTT. The entire variable domain, with the rest obtained from reference TRBV5-6 and TRBJ2-2, is as follows: DAGVTQSPTHLIKTRGQQVTLRCSPKSGHDTVSWYQQALGQGPQFIFQYYEEEERQRGNFPDRFSGHQFPNYSSELNVNALLLGDSALYLCASSLGTTYTGELFFGEGSRLTVL.

In its sample, this clone was seen once. The chain has TRBV19 and TRBJ1-2; D perhaps matches TRBD1 (5 bases). CDR1 is LNHDA, CDR2 SQIVND, per germline (reference sequence). The length of the CDR3 is 16 residues. Trimming left V 8 bases short and J 2 bases short, with 21 bases between. The CDR3 DNA sequence: TGTGCCAGTGGGGGGGGAAAAACTCAGGGAAACTATGGCTACACCTTC. This gives the protein CASGGGKTQGNYGYTF.

Here the CDR3 DNA reads TGTGCCAGCAGCCCGGGGACAGGGGAAGGGTCCTCTGGAAACACCATATATTTT. It yields the protein CASSPGTGEGSSGNTIYF. The chain joins TRBV7-9 to TRBJ1-3, with 10 bases aligning to TRBD1. After removal of 5 bases from V and 0 bases from J, the junction contained 10 bases not matched to a gene. From germline, CDR1 is SEHNR and CDR2 FQNEAQ (reference sequence). The CDR3 length is 18 residues.

The chain recombines TRBV5-4 with TRBJ2-7, with D tentatively TRBD1 (5 bases). CDR3 length equals 15 residues. Germline CDR1 and CDR2: SGHNT and YYREEE (reference sequence). Trimming left V 0 bases short and J 3 bases short, with 13 bases between. The CDR3 here is CASSLGQGSVYEQYF. The CDR3 DNA is TGTGCCAGCAGCTTGGGGCAGGGAAGCGTCTACGAGCAGTACTTC.

This sequence joins TRBV4-2 and TRBJ2-6, with 8 bases matching TRBD1. The CDR3 runs to 22 residues. The junction had 22 bases not matched to a gene; V was cut back by 3 bases and J by 3 bases. The germline V gene has CDR1 LGHNA and CDR2 YNFKEQ. For the CDR3, the DNA is TGTGCCAGCAGCCAGGGGACAGGACATGATACCCCGGCCTGGGGTGGGGCCAACGTCCTGACTTTC. Translating gives CASSQGTGHDTPAWGGANVLTF.

This clone was seen only once. The V and J genes are TRBV5-1 and TRBJ1-6; 10 nucleotides agree with TRBD1. Germline values: CDR1 SGHRS, CDR2 YFSETQ. The V segment lost 0 bases and the J segment 7 bases; nucleotides outside the gene matches: 10. The CDR3 consists of 18 residues. The CDR3 DNA follows: TGCGCCAGCAGCTTGGTTCCCCCGACAGGGGGCAAGAATTCACCCCTCCACTTT. It codes for CASSLVPPTGGKNSPLHF.

The gene calls are TRBV29-1 and TRBJ1-5, with D unresolved. In germline, CDR1 is SQVTM, CDR2 ANQGSEA. V was pared by 4 bases and J by 6 bases, with 13 bases between. The CDR3 consists of 13 residues. This chain's CDR3 is CSVGQASGQPQHF. DNA for the CDR3: TGCAGCGTTGGACAAGCCAGTGGTCAGCCCCAGCATTTT.

The CDR3 loop is CASSQDPSEAYEQYF. The CDR3, as DNA: TGCGCCAGCAGCCAAGATCCTAGTGAGGCATACGAGCAGTACTTC. The chain couples TRBV4-1 to TRBJ2-7; D is unresolved. Per the germline V gene, CDR1 is MGHRA and CDR2 is YSYEKL. CDR3 size: 15 residues. Trimming removed 0 bases at V and 4 bases at J, with 13 bases between.

The rearrangement joins TRBV10-2 to TRBJ2-2; 9 bases match TRBD2. Germline V gene sequence: CDR1 WSHSY, CDR2 SAAADI. The CDR3 is 14 residues long. The J segment lost 3 bases and the V segment lost 6 bases, leaving 2 bases of the junction unmatched. In DNA form, the CDR3 reads TGCGCCAGCAGGGGACTAGCCGACACCGGGGAGCTGTTTTTT. Encoded protein: CASRGLADTGELFF.

Remarks on this clone: A junction boundary mismatches the germline segment, possibly from a read error. V and J are TRBV7-7 and TRBJ2-1, with a possible D match to TRBD1 (6 bases). The CDR3 totals 15 residues. Germline V lookup: CDR1 SSHAT, CDR2 FNYEAQ (reference sequence). In DNA, the CDR3 is TGTGCTAGCAGCTCGACAGGAACCTCCTACAATGAGCAGTTCTTC. This sequence encodes CASSSTGTSYNEQFF.

This sequence joins TRBV6-5 and TRBJ1-1; 8 nucleotides agree with TRBD1. The CDR3 contains 15 residues. With V trimmed by 0 bases and J by 1 base, 1 base remained unmatched. The germline V gene has CDR1 MNHEY and CDR2 SVGAGI. CDR3 in amino acids: CASSYSGTGNTEAFF. As DNA, the CDR3 is TGTGCCAGCAGTTACTCCGGGACAGGGAACACTGAAGCTTTCTTT.

The chain joins TRBV10-3 to TRBJ1-4, with a possible D match to TRBD1 (5 bases). The CDR3 sequence is 14 residues long. In germline, CDR1 is ENHRY, CDR2 SYGVKD. V was trimmed by 3 bases and J by 7 bases, leaving 12 bases between them. In DNA, the CDR3 is TGTGCCATCAGTGACAGGGATGAGACTGAAAAACTGTTTTTT. This translates into CAISDRDETEKLFF.

This sequence joins TRBV2 and TRBJ2-1; no firm D call. This CDR3 has 13 amino acids. V was trimmed by 1 base and J by 4 bases, leaving 5 bases between them. CDR1 SNHLY and CDR2 FYNNEI come from the germline V gene. The CDR3 DNA follows: TGTGCCAGCAGTGAAGGTATTTACAATGAGCAGTTCTTC. Protein: CASSEGIYNEQFF.

The gene calls are TRBV30 and TRBJ2-1; 7 bases align to TRBD2. This CDR3 region has 15 residues. J gave up 4 bases and V 4 bases, and 10 bases lay outside the gene matches. Germline assignment: CDR1 GTSNPN and CDR2 SVGIG (reference sequence). The CDR3 loop reads CAWTLRGVRYNEQFF. The CDR3 region has the DNA TGTGCCTGGACCCTTCGGGGGGTACGGTACAATGAGCAGTTCTTC.

The J gene is TRBJ1-1, the V gene TRBV5-1; D is uncertain. Per germline, CDR1 SGHRS and CDR2 YFSETQ. The CDR3 extends over 14 amino acids. V was cut by 0 bases and J by 1 base, with 7 bases left in between. CDR3 nucleotide sequence: TGCGCCAGCAGCTTGGCTTGGCAGAACACTGAAGCTTTCTTT. This gives the protein CASSLAWQNTEAFF.

The chain employs TRBV27 and TRBJ2-1; 8 positions match TRBD1. CDR3 length: 15 amino acids. Looked up from germline, CDR1 is MNHEY and CDR2 is SMNVEV (reference sequence). V lost 6 bases, J lost 4 bases, and 8 bases stayed unmatched. The CDR3 sequence: CASSLRDRPYNEQFF. CDR3 sequence (DNA): TGTGCCAGCAGCCTCCGGGACAGGCCATACAATGAGCAGTTCTTC.

DNA for the CDR3: TGTGCCAGTACGCCAACGGACAGGGCGGGCACTGAAGCTTTCTTT. This codes for CASTPTDRAGTEAFF. The gene calls are TRBV19 and TRBJ1-1, with 8 nucleotides matching TRBD1. This CDR3 has 15 residues. V gave up 7 bases and J gave up 4 bases; unmatched junction bases: 11. Germline-derived CDR1 and CDR2 are LNHDA and SQIVND (reference sequence).

This sequence joins TRBV6-6 and TRBJ1-1; TRBD1 matches 11 bases. Per germline, CDR1 MNHNY and CDR2 SVGAGI (reference sequence). The CDR3 has 15 amino acids. V was clipped by 5 bases and J by 3 bases; unmatched bases: 5. DNA for the CDR3: TGTGCCAGCAGTAGTAGGGGACAGGGGGACACTGAAGCTTTCTTT. The encoded protein is CASSSRGQGDTEAFF.

The chain couples TRBV6-6 to TRBJ1-5; no firm D call. This CDR3 is 16 amino acids long. The germline V gene has CDR1 MNHNY and CDR2 SVGAGI (reference sequence). Trimming removed 0 bases from V and 1 base from J, with 10 bases in between. The CDR3 DNA reads as TGTGCCAGCAGTTACTCGGAGGTCATAAGCAATCAGCCCCAGCATTTT. Residues: CASSYSEVISNQPQHF.

This chain joins TRBV11-3 and TRBJ2-5; 8 nucleotides match TRBD1. V lost 3 bases and J lost 5; bases outside the gene matches: 8. This CDR3 comprises 15 residues. CDR1 is SGHNT and CDR2 is YENEEA in the germline V gene. DNA of the CDR3: TGTGCCAGCAGCTTTGGGGGACAGGTTTATGAGACCCAGTACTTC. Residues: CASSFGGQVYETQYF.

This clone was recorded a few times. The V gene is TRBV11-3, the J gene TRBJ1-2; no definite D call. V was shortened by 4 bases and J by 8 bases, with 11 bases between the two germline ends. From germline, CDR1 is SGHNT and CDR2 YENEEA. The CDR3 loop spans 12 amino acids. The CDR3 spells CASSSTVGGYTF. Here the CDR3 DNA reads TGTGCCAGCAGCTCCACAGTAGGAGGCTACACCTTC.

This clone was observed once. V gene TRBV19 combines with J gene TRBJ2-2; TRBD2 matches 9 bases. The CDR3 consists of 15 residues. Germline V CDR1 and CDR2: LNHDA, SQIVND (reference sequence). Trimming at V came to 4 bases and at J to 10 bases, leaving 10 bases not matched to a gene. The CDR3 coding sequence is TGTGCCAGTAGTACTAGCGGGGCGGCCATGGTGGAGCTGTTTTTT. Its translation is CASSTSGAAMVELFF. Using reference TRBV19 and TRBJ2-2 for the parts outside the CDR3, the full variable domain is DGGITQSPKYLFRKEGQNVTLSCEQNLNHDAMYWYRQDPGQGLRLIYYSQIVNDFQKGDIAEGYSVSREKKESFPLTVTSAQKNPTAFYLCASSTSGAAMVELFFGEGSRLTVL.

The genes are TRBV7-2 and TRBJ2-2; 8 nucleotides align to TRBD2. The CDR3 extends over 15 amino acids. Unmatched junction bases numbered 11, after V lost 11 bases and J lost 3 bases. Per germline, CDR1 SGHTA and CDR2 FQGNSA. CDR3 DNA: TGTGCCGGAACATCACGGGGGGGCGACACCGGGGAGCTGTTTTTT. This encodes CAGTSRGGDTGELFF.

The chain combines TRBV5-1 with TRBJ2-2, with D tentatively TRBD1 (6 bases). The CDR3 length is 16 residues. From germline, CDR1 is SGHRS and CDR2 YFSETQ. Trimming removed 5 bases from V and 4 bases from J, with 18 bases in between. CDR3 region: CASRVGTRWVTGELFF. The CDR3, as DNA: TGCGCCAGCAGGGTGGGGACAAGATGGGTCACCGGGGAGCTGTTTTTT.

This chain links TRBV6-5 with TRBJ1-2, with TRBD1 identical over 9 bases. Germline V lookup: CDR1 MNHEY, CDR2 SVGAGI. This CDR3 spans 15 amino acids. V trimming: 1 base; J trimming: 5 bases; junction bases outside the gene matches: 5. The CDR3 is CASSYLQGAGYGYTF. CDR3 sequence (DNA): TGTGCCAGCAGTTACTTACAGGGGGCGGGGTATGGCTACACCTTC.

The rearrangement uses TRBV11-2 and TRBJ2-5; 8 bases agree with TRBD1. V shed 9 bases and J 1 base; nucleotides not matched to a gene: 13. Germline assignment: CDR1 SGHAT and CDR2 FQNNGV. CDR3 length equals 16 residues. The CDR3 loop reads CASSPTRGQGQETQYF. CDR3 DNA sequence: TGTGCCAGTAGCCCAACCAGAGGACAGGGCCAAGAGACCCAGTACTTC.

The rearrangement uses TRBV11-2 and TRBJ1-1; D remains ambiguous. V was shortened by 5 bases and J by 5 bases, with 12 bases between the two germline ends. Germline CDR1 reads SGHAT; CDR2 reads FQNNGV. There are 13 residues in the CDR3. The CDR3 DNA is TGTGCCAGCAGCCAGGAACAGTTGACTGAAGCTTTCTTT. This gives the protein CASSQEQLTEAFF.

This clone was detected once. V usage is TRBV11-3 and J usage is TRBJ1-1; D is undetermined. CDR1 is SGHNT and CDR2 is YENEEA in the germline V gene. This CDR3 is 15 amino acids long. The V end lost 8 bases, the J end lost 0 bases, and 16 bases lay between the germline ends. The CDR3 reads CASATLGYMNTEAFF. For the CDR3, the DNA is TGTGCCAGCGCCACCTTGGGCTATATGAACACTGAAGCTTTCTTT.

This chain uses TRBV6-5 with TRBJ1-2; TRBD1 is a possible D gene (5 bases). The CDR3 has 14 residues. V shed 3 bases and J shed 7 bases, with 15 bases lying between them. In germline, CDR1 is MNHEY, CDR2 SVGAGI. CDR3 sequence (DNA): TGTGCCAGCAGTTATGGGGCAGGAGAGAGTGGCTACACCTTC. This encodes CASSYGAGESGYTF.

Only one count was recorded for this clone. The V and J genes are TRBV11-2 and TRBJ1-2; 11 nucleotides line up with TRBD1. Germline V gene lookup returns CDR1 SGHAT and CDR2 FQNNGV. CDR3 length: 15 amino acids. The V gene end was trimmed by 0 bases and the J gene end by 4 bases; junction bases not matched to a gene: 1. The CDR3, as DNA: TGTGCCAGCAGCTTAGAGGGGACAGGGGGCTATGGCTACACCTTC. Residues: CASSLEGTGGYGYTF.

The genes are TRBV7-9 and TRBJ1-1; 10 positions match TRBD1. Germline CDR1 and CDR2: SEHNR and FQNEAQ (reference sequence). The CDR3 totals 13 residues. J was trimmed by 7 bases and V by 6 bases; bases with no gene match: 5. As DNA, the CDR3 is TGTGCCAGCAGTCGACAGGGGGCGCATGAAGCTTTCTTT. It translates to CASSRQGAHEAFF.

This chain links TRBV19 with TRBJ2-3, with TRBD2 matching over 10 bases. The CDR3 has 17 residues. Trimming removed 7 bases from V and 1 base from J; junction bases left unmatched: 11. Looked up from germline, CDR1 is LNHDA and CDR2 is SQIVND (reference sequence). The CDR3 here is CASTPFGLAGGTDTQYF. DNA of the CDR3: TGTGCCAGTACTCCTTTCGGGCTAGCGGGGGGCACAGATACGCAGTATTTT.